A single sample is the source of the 24 T cell receptor beta chains below, sequenced in a study of CD8+ T cells in alopecia areata. Reverse transcribed after extraction, RNA yielded cDNA as the sequencing template. Produced via immunoSEQ multiplex PCR; TCRdb's table is partial and in-frame only. The sample contains 110,000 to 150,000 clones, 50% to 65% of which appear only once. Treatment meaning: oral pan-JAK inhibitor, 5-10 mg twice daily. The source was CD8+ T cells sorted from blood, collected at week 4, from a patient treated with tofacitinib. The origin of the receptors is a human donor with alopecia areata.

The CDR3 DNA sequence: TGTGCCTGGAGTGTCCGGGCGACCGGGGAGCTGTTTTTT. Its protein product is CAWSVRATGELFF. This sequence joins TRBV30 and TRBJ2-2; D unclear. This CDR3 region has 13 residues. The germline V gene encodes CDR1 GTSNPN and CDR2 SVGIG (reference sequence). Trimming cost V 0 bases and J 5 bases, with 7 bases left between them.

This clone occurred a few times. The DNA for the CDR3 is TGTGCCAGCAGCTTTCTGGGTGAGCAGTTCTTC. Protein: CASSFLGEQFF. The chain combines TRBV5-6 with TRBJ2-1, with unresolved D. This CDR3 spans 11 amino acids. The V and J ends lost 2 bases and 9 bases respectively, with 6 bases between them. Germline V gene lookup returns CDR1 SGHDT and CDR2 YYEEEE.

The chain links TRBV5-6 to TRBJ2-5, with TRBD2 matching 12 bases. This CDR3 has 16 amino acids. The J segment lost 1 base and the V segment lost 0 bases, leaving 1 base of the junction unmatched. Germline V CDR1 and CDR2: SGHDT, YYEEEE. CDR3 in DNA: TGTGCCAGCAGCTTGGAACTAGCGGGGGGCCAAGAGACCCAGTACTTC. This gives the protein CASSLELAGGQETQYF.

The chain has TRBV29-1 and TRBJ2-7; 11 bases line up with TRBD1. The CDR3 runs to 12 residues. The germline V gene encodes CDR1 SQVTM and CDR2 ANQGSEA. V lost 6 bases and J lost 4; bases outside the gene matches: 2. CDR3 region: CSVRDRGYEQYF. The CDR3 DNA follows: TGCAGCGTGAGGGACAGGGGGTACGAGCAGTACTTC.

This clone was seen only once. This rearrangement joins TRBV9 to TRBJ2-5; D is undetermined. V lost 5 bases, J lost 0 bases, and 11 bases lay in between. The germline gives CDR1 SGDLS, CDR2 YYNGEE. The CDR3 spans 14 residues. CDR3 sequence reads: CASSTKGYQETQYF. DNA for the CDR3: TGTGCCAGCAGTACAAAGGGCTACCAAGAGACCCAGTACTTC.

This chain joins TRBV7-9 and TRBJ1-2; 7 nucleotides line up with TRBD1. CDR3 length: 16 amino acids. V dropped 8 bases and J dropped 0; count of bases not matched to a gene: 12. Germline V lookup: CDR1 SEHNR, CDR2 FQNEAQ (reference sequence). The CDR3: CASGSQGGKPNYGYTF. The DNA for the CDR3 is TGTGCCAGCGGATCCCAGGGGGGGAAACCTAACTATGGCTACACCTTC.

The V call is TRBV7-2, the J call TRBJ1-2; no firm D call. This CDR3 is built from 12 residues. Trimming cost V 1 base and J 8 bases, with 8 bases left between them. The germline gives CDR1 SGHTA, CDR2 FQGNSA. The CDR3 DNA is TGTGCCAGCAGCTTAGGGTCGTGGGGCTACACCTTC. This codes for CASSLGSWGYTF.

This clone was seen once. The J gene is TRBJ2-7, the V gene TRBV5-6, with 7 nucleotides matching TRBD1. Unmatched junction bases numbered 7, after V lost 4 bases and J lost 0 bases. This CDR3 spans 15 amino acids. Per the germline V gene, CDR1 is SGHDT and CDR2 is YYEEEE. CDR3 protein: CASSHGTASSYEQYF. The CDR3 coding sequence is TGTGCCAGCAGCCACGGGACAGCGAGCTCCTACGAGCAGTACTTC.

The genes are TRBV4-3 and TRBJ2-3; TRBD2 is a possible D gene (6 bases). Trimming stripped 0 bases from V and 6 bases from J, with 10 bases between. This CDR3 has 14 residues. Germline CDR1 and CDR2: LGHNA and YSLEER. DNA of the CDR3: TGCGCCAGCAGCCAAGACTGGGGGGTGGATACGCAGTATTTT. This encodes CASSQDWGVDTQYF.

The CDR3 sequence is CASSVEDSQETQYF. The DNA for the CDR3 is TGTGCCAGCAGCGTAGAGGACAGCCAAGAGACCCAGTACTTC. The genes are TRBV9 and TRBJ2-5, with TRBD1 as a possible D gene (6 bases). The CDR3 loop spans 14 amino acids. Trimming removed 0 bases at V and 1 base at J, with 7 bases between. CDR1 and CDR2 from the germline V gene are SGDLS and YYNGEE.

The chain employs TRBV7-9 and TRBJ2-2; D is uncertain. Germline V CDR1 and CDR2: SEHNR, FQNEAQ (reference sequence). Trimming took off 7 bases at V and 5 bases at J, with 14 bases between the two ends. The CDR3 sequence is 14 residues long. The CDR3 region is CASTPGLGTGELFF. The CDR3 coding sequence is TGTGCCAGCACCCCCGGTTTAGGGACCGGGGAGCTGTTTTTT. The full variable domain, completed using reference TRBV7-9 and TRBJ2-2, is DTGVSQNPRHKITKRGQNVTFRCDPISEHNRLYWYRQTLGQGPEFLTYFQNEAQLEKSRLLSDRFSAERPKGSFSTLEIQRTEQGDSAMYLCASTPGLGTGELFFGEGSRLTVL.

This clone came up a few times. This chain uses TRBV6-5 with TRBJ2-7; no reliable D call. Germline V lookup: CDR1 MNHEY, CDR2 SVGAGI. The CDR3 has 14 amino acids. The V end was cut by 2 bases, the J end by 0 bases, with 8 bases between. CDR3 sequence (DNA): TGTGCCAGCAGTTACGAGCAGGCCTCCTACGAGCAGTACTTC. Protein product: CASSYEQASYEQYF.

Comments on this clone: One end of the junction is discordant with germline, which a read error may explain. The chain uses TRBV10-3 and TRBJ1-6, with D perhaps TRBD1 (6 bases). The CDR3 is made up of 13 amino acids. The germline gives CDR1 ENHRY, CDR2 SYGVKD. The CDR3 region has the DNA TGTGCCATCGGACAGTCCTTTAATTCACCCCTCCACTTT. Protein product: CAIGQSFNSPLHF.

The chain uses TRBV7-6 and TRBJ2-3; D may match TRBD1 or TRBD2 (6 bases each). CDR1 is SGHVS, CDR2 FNYEAQ, per germline. V gave up 3 bases and J gave up 3 bases, with 13 bases separating them. The CDR3 totals 15 residues. The CDR3 loop is CASSLSRGPTDTQYF. The CDR3 bases are TGTGCCAGCAGCTTGTCCCGGGGGCCGACAGATACGCAGTATTTT.

The chain couples TRBV2 to TRBJ2-4; 9 bases match TRBD2. The CDR3 runs 17 residues. Germline-derived CDR1 and CDR2 are SNHLY and FYNNEI. The ends lost 2 bases at V and 0 bases at J; junction bases unmatched: 5. CDR3 residues: CASSESPSGVAKNIQYF. CDR3 nucleotides: TGTGCCAGCAGTGAATCTCCTAGCGGGGTAGCCAAAAACATTCAGTACTTC.

J is TRBJ1-2 and V is TRBV30; 7 bases are a match to TRBD1. The CDR3 totals 14 residues. From germline, CDR1 is GTSNPN and CDR2 SVGIG (reference sequence). The V and J ends lost 5 bases and 4 bases, in that order; junction bases with no gene match: 10. CDR3 sequence (DNA): TGTGCCTGGGTTGGACAGGATTGGGGCTATGGCTACACCTTC. Encoded protein: CAWVGQDWGYGYTF. Filled out from reference TRBV30 and TRBJ1-2, the complete variable domain reads SQTIHQWPATLVQPVGSPLSLECTVEGTSNPNLYWYRQAAGRGLQLLFYSVGIGQISSEVPQNLSASRPQDRQFILSSKKLLLSDSGFYLCAWVGQDWGYGYTFGSGTRLTVV.

In its sample, this clone was seen a few times. This chain uses TRBV6-5 with TRBJ2-2; D is ambiguous. Trimming removed 2 bases at V and 7 bases at J, with 11 bases between. This CDR3 has 14 residues. The germline CDR1 and CDR2 sequences are MNHEY and SVGAGI. DNA for the CDR3: TGTGCCAGCAGTTACGATTTGACTGGCGGGGAGCTGTTTTTT. This codes for CASSYDLTGGELFF.

V and J are TRBV30 and TRBJ1-1, with no clear D. Between the trimmed V and J ends, which lost 1 base and 7 bases, there was a span of 10 bases. The CDR3 runs to 12 residues. From germline, CDR1 is GTSNPN and CDR2 SVGIG (reference sequence). The CDR3 sequence is CAWSGPKSEAFF. CDR3 DNA sequence: TGTGCCTGGAGTGGCCCCAAGAGTGAAGCTTTCTTT.

A few counts support this clone. CDR3 nucleotide sequence: TGTGCCAGCAGCGAGGGGACAGGGACTACCTACGAGCAGTACTTC. Translated: CASSEGTGTTYEQYF. The V gene is TRBV25-1, the J gene TRBJ2-7, with 9 bases that match TRBD1. Germline V CDR1 and CDR2: MGHDK, SYGVNS. The J segment lost 2 bases and the V segment lost 6 bases, leaving 8 bases of the junction unmatched. The length of the CDR3 is 15 residues.

The CDR3 is CAWTWTGAGEQYF. Here the CDR3 DNA reads TGTGCCTGGACCTGGACAGGGGCCGGGGAGCAGTACTTC. The chain has TRBV30 and TRBJ2-7; 9 positions match TRBD1. The CDR3 has 13 residues. The V and J ends lost 4 bases and 7 bases, in that order; junction bases with no gene match: 8. Germline V lookup: CDR1 GTSNPN, CDR2 SVGIG (reference sequence). The complete variable domain, with remaining parts taken from reference TRBV30 and TRBJ2-7, reads SQTIHQWPATLVQPVGSPLSLECTVEGTSNPNLYWYRQAAGRGLQLLFYSVGIGQISSEVPQNLSASRPQDRQFILSSKKLLLSDSGFYLCAWTWTGAGEQYFGPGTRLTVT.

This clone was detected ten times or more. Other DNA sequences in the sample encode the same CDR3. The genes are TRBV30 and TRBJ2-1; 12 bases align to TRBD2. The CDR3 totals 15 residues. CDR1 is GTSNPN, CDR2 SVGIG, per germline (reference sequence). The V gene end was trimmed by 0 bases and the J gene end by 3 bases; junction bases not matched to a gene: 0. CDR3 region: CAWSVLAGGYNEQFF. The CDR3 DNA reads TGTGCCTGGAGTGTACTAGCGGGGGGCTACAATGAGCAGTTCTTC.

CDR3 amino acids: CASSERGDSNQPQHF. The CDR3 DNA is TGTGCCAGCAGTGAAAGAGGGGATAGCAATCAGCCCCAGCATTTT. This chain connects TRBV25-1 to TRBJ1-5, with D perhaps TRBD1 (5 bases). Trimming removed 2 bases from V and 0 bases from J, with 8 bases in between. There are 15 residues in the CDR3. The V gene's germline CDR1 is MGHDK and CDR2 SYGVNS.

This rearrangement joins TRBV4-3 to TRBJ2-1, with TRBD2 matching 9 bases. Germline V lookup: CDR1 LGHNA, CDR2 YSLEER. The V segment lost 0 bases and the J segment 9 bases; nucleotides outside the gene matches: 9. CDR3 size: 16 residues. This CDR3 reads CASSQDSGGGAGEQFF. The CDR3 region has the DNA TGCGCCAGCAGCCAAGATAGTGGCGGGGGGGCCGGTGAGCAGTTCTTC.

This chain links TRBV7-9 with TRBJ2-1, with 12 bases matching TRBD2. CDR3 length: 17 amino acids. Trimming cost V 5 bases and J 2 bases; bases outside gene matches: 7. Germline V gene lookup returns CDR1 SEHNR and CDR2 FQNEAQ (reference sequence). The CDR3 region is CASSARLAGGTYNEQFF. In DNA form, the CDR3 reads TGTGCCAGCAGCGCCCGGCTAGCGGGGGGGACCTACAATGAGCAGTTCTTC. Looking up the rest from reference TRBV7-9 and TRBJ2-1 gives the full variable domain: DTGVSQNPRHKITKRGQNVTFRCDPISEHNRLYWYRQTLGQGPEFLTYFQNEAQLEKSRLLSDRFSAERPKGSFSTLEIQRTEQGDSAMYLCASSARLAGGTYNEQFFGPGTRLTVL.